Listed below are T cell receptor beta chains from one sample, sequenced in a study of T cells expressing NK-cell markers. No DNA is given; TCRdb re-called the 5' RACE reads and lists each CDR3 protein once. The specimen's table records 300,000 to 450,000 distinct CDR3 sequences. The sample taken for sequencing was blood T cells: a sorted CD56 or NKG2C T cell subset, CD4+ or CD8+ T cells, or bulk PBMC T cells (not recorded which). The receptors stem from a man aged 18-69 years in good health. Both conserved end residues are part of each CDR3.

v_gene,j_gene,CDR3aa
TRBV6-6,TRBJ2-1,CASSLAPSSEQFF
TRBV9,TRBJ2-7,CASSVGDRNYEQYF
TRBV5-1,TRBJ2-5,CASSQRLAGGQETQYF
TRBV7-3,TRBJ2-1,CASSPSSVLANEQFF
TRBV7-2,TRBJ2-5,CASGVAETQYF
TRBV6-1,TRBJ1-2,CASSEDVGASYYGYTF
TRBV5-1,TRBJ2-1,CASSLEGRGLSNEQFF
TRBV6-5,TRBJ2-1,CASSYSSGGSYNEQFF
TRBV7-2,TRBJ2-3,CASSLSGGFGDTQYF
TRBV18,TRBJ2-4,CASSMVGDTRNIQYF
TRBV6-2/TRBV6-3,TRBJ1-6,CASAGTFNNSPLHF
TRBV5-5,TRBJ2-3,CASSFQGSTDTQYF
TRBV24-1,TRBJ2-4,CATSDSGQGPVNIQYF
TRBV7-6,TRBJ2-7,CASSKIAGGPYEQYF
TRBV2,TRBJ2-3,CASSEEGTSTDTQYF
TRBV12-3/TRBV12-4,TRBJ1-2,CASSPGGSSYGYTF
TRBV20-1,TRBJ2-5,CSARLLLEETQYF
TRBV7-6,TRBJ2-5,CASSPRQGWQETQYF
TRBV6-1,TRBJ1-1,CASSAKTGGNTEAFF
TRBV20-1,TRBJ1-1,CSARDPLGLEAFF
TRBV6-2/TRBV6-3,TRBJ1-5,CASSYAGKGNQPQHF
TRBV7-6,TRBJ1-4,CASSATPGQGKEKLFF
TRBV12-3/TRBV12-4,TRBJ1-1,CASRKTRGGNTEAFF
TRBV10-2,TRBJ2-4,CASSESVVQGRNIQYF
TRBV6-2/TRBV6-3,TRBJ2-7,CASRSSGITYEQYF
TRBV5-1,TRBJ2-3,CASSPGLGAGVPDTQYF
TRBV27,TRBJ2-7,CASTLFGTRPYEQYF
TRBV27,TRBJ2-1,CASSSVTGHFKFF
TRBV6-5,TRBJ1-1,CASSWLQTNTEAFF
TRBV6-1,TRBJ1-5,CASNPGEFRGPQHF
TRBV2,TRBJ1-1,CASSRGRFNTEAFF
TRBV2,TRBJ1-1,CASSGYIVGQGNTEAFF
TRBV11-2,TRBJ2-7,CASSLGGGADPSYEQYF
TRBV12-5,TRBJ1-5,CASGLRGAHNQPQHF
TRBV9,TRBJ2-7,CASSVSTGPRDEQYF
TRBV6-5,TRBJ1-6,CASSFSQGKGSPLHF
TRBV6-1,TRBJ1-2,CASGKTVTNYGYTF